One and the same sample provided the 21 T cell receptor beta chains below, sequenced in a study of human T cells and chemical hapten exposure. TCRdb fed the RACE reads into MiXCR, producing one record per CDR3 protein. The data contain about 110,000 distinct CDR3 sequences, approximately 8.8% of them singletons. Specified time point: patch test 2, 6 weeks after DPC sensitization. As for treatment: therapeutic diphenylcyclopropenone sensitization with weekly scalp DPC. The sequencing used whole blood, collected in connection with sensitization to the hapten diphenylcyclopropenone (DPC). Source of these receptors: a woman between 40 and 50 years old with alopecia areata. Some clones in this sample may be carry-over from other donors' samples.

This rearrangement joins TRBV12-3 or TRBV12-4 to TRBJ1-4, with 8 bases lining up with TRBD1. The V and J ends lost 4 bases and 5 bases, in that order; junction bases with no gene match: 9. The CDR3 is 16 amino acids. For the CDR3, the DNA is TGTGCCAGCAGTTCGAAAAACAGGGGGAGGAATGAAAAACTGTTTTTT. Protein product: CASSSKNRGRNEKLFF.

Ten or more counts support this clonotype. The chain carries TRBV7-2 and TRBJ1-5; D might be TRBD1 (6 bases). The CDR3 extends over 16 amino acids. Germline values: CDR1 SGHTA, CDR2 FQGNSA. The germline V and J ends were trimmed by 1 base and 2 bases, with 12 bases remaining between them. As DNA, the CDR3 is TGTGCCAGCAGCTTAGAACGGGACAAAGGCAATCAGCCCCAGCATTTT. Translation gives CASSLERDKGNQPQHF.

This clonotype was seen many times. This chain links TRBV7-8 with TRBJ1-3; D not certain. Trimming stripped 3 bases from V and 0 bases from J, with 12 bases between. The CDR3 consists of 16 residues. The germline gives CDR1 SGHVS, CDR2 FQNEAQ. The CDR3 sequence: CASSLVGGRSGNTIYF. CDR3 sequence (DNA): TGTGCCAGCAGCTTGGTCGGCGGCCGCTCTGGAAACACCATATATTTT.

This clonotype showed up just a few times. This rearrangement joins TRBV28 to TRBJ2-7; D is undetermined. CDR1 is MDHEN and CDR2 is SYDVKM in the germline V gene. The CDR3 sequence is 14 residues long. Trimming left V 4 bases short and J 2 bases short, with 12 bases between. CDR3 in amino acids: CASSSPTVPYEQYF. In nucleotides, the CDR3 is TGTGCCAGCAGTTCCCCGACGGTCCCCTACGAGCAGTACTTC. Based on the CDR3 plus reference TRBV28 and TRBJ2-7, the full variable domain is DVKVTQSSRYLVKRTGEKVFLECVQDMDHENMFWYRQDPGLGLRLIYFSYDVKMKEKGDIPEGYSVSREKKERFSLILESASTNQTSMYLCASSSPTVPYEQYFGPGTRLTVT.

This clonotype was seen a few times. This sequence joins TRBV4-2 and TRBJ2-5, with 8 bases that match TRBD2. From germline, CDR1 is LGHNA and CDR2 YNFKEQ. J was trimmed by 1 base and V by 3 bases; bases with no gene match: 19. The CDR3 runs to 20 residues. The CDR3 DNA is TGTGCCAGCAGCCAGTGGGGGACTAGGGGAATCGGAGGGGCCCAAGAGACCCAGTACTTC. This translates into CASSQWGTRGIGGAQETQYF.

Many counts were recorded for this clonotype. This chain joins TRBV7-9 and TRBJ1-1, with D unresolved. Trimming took off 3 bases at V and 0 bases at J, with 5 bases between the two ends. Germline V gives CDR1 SEHNR, CDR2 FQNEAQ (reference sequence). This CDR3 region has 13 residues. CDR3 loop: CASSFDMNTEAFF. CDR3 in DNA: TGTGCCAGCAGCTTCGACATGAACACTGAAGCTTTCTTT.

The chain joins TRBV3-1 to TRBJ2-2; D is perhaps TRBD2 (5 bases). Germline assignment: CDR1 LGHDT and CDR2 YNNKEL (reference sequence). CDR3 length equals 14 residues. Trimming took off 6 bases at V and 5 bases at J, with 13 bases between the two ends. The DNA of the CDR3 is TGTGCCAGCAGACATCGTGAGGGTACCGGGGAGCTGTTTTTT. It yields the protein CASRHREGTGELFF. Based on the CDR3 plus reference TRBV3-1 and TRBJ2-2, the full variable domain is DTAVSQTPKYLVTQMGNDKSIKCEQNLGHDTMYWYKQDSKKFLKIMFSYNNKELIINETVPNRFSPKSPDKAHLNLHINSLELGDSAVYFCASRHREGTGELFFGEGSRLTVL.

This clonotype was counted only a few times. The CDR3 nucleotides are TGTGCCAGCAGTGAAACGGGACAGGGAGATCAGCCCCAGCATTTT. Translated: CASSETGQGDQPQHF. The J gene is TRBJ1-5, the V gene TRBV6-5; 9 nucleotides line up with TRBD1. The CDR3 is 15 amino acids. V shed 5 bases and J 5 bases; nucleotides not matched to a gene: 7. Germline V gene sequence: CDR1 MNHEY, CDR2 SVGAGI.

This clonotype has a handful of counts. The rearrangement uses TRBV4-3 and TRBJ2-3; TRBD2 matches at 12 bases. The CDR3 runs to 16 residues. The junction had 4 bases not matched to a gene; V was cut back by 2 bases and J by 4 bases. The germline gives CDR1 LGHNA, CDR2 YSLEER. CDR3: CASSQQASGGADTQYF. CDR3 bases: TGCGCCAGCAGCCAACAAGCTAGCGGGGGGGCAGATACGCAGTATTTT.

This clonotype was recorded many times. The chain links TRBV29-1 to TRBJ2-2, with D possibly matching TRBD2 (5 bases). The V gene's germline CDR1 is SQVTM and CDR2 ANQGSEA. Trimming removed 5 bases at V and 0 bases at J, with 10 bases between. This CDR3 is built from 14 residues. This CDR3 reads CSVRLYANTGELFF. The CDR3 DNA sequence: TGCAGCGTTAGACTATACGCGAACACCGGGGAGCTGTTTTTT.

This sequence joins TRBV20-1 and TRBJ2-1; 10 positions agree with TRBD2. The trim removed 1 base at V and 9 bases at J, leaving 9 bases unmatched. Germline CDR1 reads DFQATT; CDR2 reads SNEGSKA (reference sequence). The CDR3 runs 15 residues. DNA for the CDR3: TGCAGTGCTAGAGTGCCTAGCGGGGGACGGAGTGAGCAGTTCTTC. It is translated as CSARVPSGGRSEQFF.

The chain carries TRBV20-1 and TRBJ1-5, with D perhaps matching TRBD1 (6 bases). The V gene's germline CDR1 is DFQATT and CDR2 SNEGSKA (reference sequence). V was trimmed by 8 bases and J by 4 bases, leaving 12 bases between them. This CDR3 comprises 12 residues. This CDR3 reads CSTGQINQPQHF. The CDR3 DNA follows: TGCAGTACGGGACAAATTAATCAGCCCCAGCATTTT.

V and J are TRBV6-4 and TRBJ2-7; 9 bases match TRBD1. V lost 6 bases to trimming and J lost 6 bases; unmatched junction nucleotides: 6. The CDR3 is 13 residues long. Looked up from germline, CDR1 is MRHNA and CDR2 is SNTAGT. The CDR3 sequence: CASSEGQGTEQYF. In DNA, the CDR3 is TGTGCCAGCAGCGAGGGACAGGGTACCGAGCAGTACTTC.

The chain couples TRBV7-9 to TRBJ1-2; D is unresolved. The CDR3 sequence is 15 residues long. V shed 1 base and J shed 5 bases, with 14 bases lying between them. Per germline, CDR1 SEHNR and CDR2 FQNEAQ (reference sequence). The CDR3: CASSLGAARLYGYTF. CDR3 bases: TGTGCCAGCAGCTTAGGGGCAGCGCGCTTATATGGCTACACCTTC.

This clonotype was seen ten or more times. This sequence joins TRBV10-1 and TRBJ2-2; either TRBD1 or TRBD2 may supply D (5 bases each). CDR3 size: 14 residues. Between the trimmed V and J ends, which lost 2 bases and 1 base, there was a span of 5 bases. Germline-derived CDR1 and CDR2 are WNHNN and SYGVQD (reference sequence). The CDR3 loop reads CASSEGGNTGELFF. Written as DNA, the CDR3 is TGCGCCAGCAGTGAGGGGGGGAACACCGGGGAGCTGTTTTTT.

This clonotype occurred a few times. J is TRBJ2-3 and V is TRBV6-2 or TRBV6-3, with no clear D. Germline values: CDR1 MNHEY, CDR2 SVGEGT. This CDR3 is 14 amino acids long. The V gene lost 7 bases and the J gene lost 3 bases, with 14 bases spanning the gap. DNA of the CDR3: TGTGCCAGCAATTCTAGATGGGGAACAGATACGCAGTATTTT. Translation gives CASNSRWGTDTQYF.

This clonotype was seen ten or more times. This chain connects TRBV7-9 to TRBJ1-1; 10 positions match TRBD1. J lost 1 base, V lost 4 bases, and 15 bases had no gene match. The CDR3 is made up of 19 amino acids. Germline CDR1 is SEHNR and CDR2 is FQNEAQ (reference sequence). CDR3 coding DNA: TGTGCCAGCAGCTCCCTTGGGGCGACAGGGGGCCCTCCGAACACTGAAGCTTTCTTT. It translates to CASSSLGATGGPPNTEAFF.

V gene TRBV6-2 or TRBV6-3 combines with J gene TRBJ2-7, with 7 positions matching TRBD1. The CDR3 is 16 amino acids. Germline V lookup: CDR1 MNHEY, CDR2 SVGEGT. J gave up 0 bases and V 5 bases, and 10 bases lay outside the gene matches. In DNA, the CDR3 is TGTGCCAGCAGTCCCTTACCTACAGGGGTCTCCTACGAGCAGTACTTC. This encodes CASSPLPTGVSYEQYF.

This clonotype was recorded a few times. The chain has TRBV6-6 and TRBJ1-2; the D gene is possibly TRBD1 (6 bases). This CDR3 comprises 12 residues. Trimming removed 2 bases at V and 14 bases at J, with 15 bases between. Germline values: CDR1 MNHNY, CDR2 SVGAGI (reference sequence). The CDR3 reads CASSYGAGADTF. Written as DNA, the CDR3 is TGTGCCAGCAGTTACGGAGCAGGGGCAGATACCTTC.

The chain recombines TRBV28 with TRBJ2-5; TRBD2 matches at 8 bases. V gave up 5 bases and J gave up 2 bases; unmatched junction bases: 13. Germline values: CDR1 MDHEN, CDR2 SYDVKM. CDR3 size: 17 residues. The CDR3 protein is CASSPNLAGRRQETQYF. The CDR3 bases are TGTGCCAGCAGTCCGAACTTAGCGGGGAGGAGACAAGAGACCCAGTACTTC.

There are many counts of this clonotype. This chain joins TRBV11-2 and TRBJ2-3, with 9 bases matching TRBD2. The trim removed 4 bases at V and 5 bases at J, leaving 10 bases unmatched. CDR1 is SGHAT and CDR2 is FQNNGV in the germline V gene. CDR3 length: 16 residues. CDR3 sequence (DNA): TGTGCCAGCAGCTCCCTTAGGGCTAGCGGGGAAGATACGCAGTATTTT. It specifies CASSSLRASGEDTQYF. Full variable domain (remainder filled in from reference TRBV11-2 and TRBJ2-3): EAGVAQSPRYKIIEKRQSVAFWCNPISGHATLYWYQQILGQGPKLLIQFQNNGVVDDSQLPKDRFSAERLKGVDSTLKIQPAKLEDSAVYLCASSSLRASGEDTQYFGPGTRLTVL.